This T cell receptor (beta chain) was captured by sequencing in a study of radiation and T cells in renal cell carcinoma. On the study more broadly: Nephrectomy followed 15 Gy stereotactic body radiation by 4 weeks.

Time point meaning: blood 2 weeks post-SBRT. Treatment defined: 15 Gy SBRT to primary tumor, nephrectomy 4 weeks later. Assay used: immunoSEQ multiplex PCR; TCRdb lists only in-frame clones, some missing. The sample includes some 150,000 clones, 87% of them seen just once. Whole-study findings and limits: Baseline intratumoral clonotype presence is unknown without pretreatment biopsies. From baseline, blood top tumor clonotypes peaked at 2 weeks post-radiation.

In germline, CDR1 is LNHNV, CDR2 YYDKDF (reference sequence). The CDR3 has 18 amino acids. Trimming removed 0 bases from V and 8 bases from J, with 23 bases in between. Turning to this clone: Its target is not known.

This clonotype was sampled from a woman aged 45-65 years with renal cell carcinoma. The V call is TRBV15, the J call TRBJ2-1; weak D call: TRBD2 (6 bases). The source was blood, collected from a patient whose treatment included radiotherapy and nephrectomy. The CDR3 region is CATSRDPEGTLGGDEQFF. The DNA of the CDR3 is TGTGCCACCAGCAGAGATCCGGAGGGGACTCTGGGAGGCGATGAGCAGTTCTTC.